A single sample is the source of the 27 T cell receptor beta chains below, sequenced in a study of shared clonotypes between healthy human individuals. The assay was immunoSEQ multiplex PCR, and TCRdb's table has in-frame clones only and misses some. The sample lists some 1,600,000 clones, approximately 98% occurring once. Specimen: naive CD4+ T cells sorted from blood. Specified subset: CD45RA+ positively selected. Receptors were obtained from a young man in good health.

CDR3 amino acids: CASSSRTVTDTQYF. CDR3 sequence (DNA): TGTGCCAGCAGTTCTCGGACAGTCACAGATACGCAGTATTTT. The V call is TRBV28, the J call TRBJ2-3; possible D gene TRBD1, 6 bases. This CDR3 comprises 14 residues. Trimming took off 4 bases at V and 2 bases at J, with 10 bases between the two ends. The germline gives CDR1 MDHEN, CDR2 SYDVKM.

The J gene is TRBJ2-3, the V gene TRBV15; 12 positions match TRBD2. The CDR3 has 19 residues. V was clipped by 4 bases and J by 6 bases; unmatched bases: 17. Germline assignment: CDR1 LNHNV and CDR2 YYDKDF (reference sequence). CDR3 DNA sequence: TGTGCCACCAGCAAGAGAGGGGGACCTAGCGGGAGGGCCTGGGATACGCAGTATTTT. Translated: CATSKRGGPSGRAWDTQYF. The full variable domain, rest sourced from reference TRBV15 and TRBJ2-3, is DAMVIQNPRYQVTQFGKPVTLSCSQTLNHNVMYWYQQKSSQAPKLLFHYYDKDFNNEADTPDNFQSRRPNTSFCFLDIRSPGLGDTAMYLCATSKRGGPSGRAWDTQYFGPGTRLTVL.

The CDR3 DNA sequence: TGTGCCAGCAGCGAGGCAGGGAGTCCTGGAAACACCATATATTTT. This translates into CASSEAGSPGNTIYF. V gene TRBV25-1 combines with J gene TRBJ1-3; D is perhaps TRBD1 (5 bases). The CDR3 length is 15 residues. Trimming removed 6 bases at V and 2 bases at J, with 14 bases between. CDR1 is MGHDK and CDR2 is SYGVNS in the germline V gene.

This chain's CDR3 is CASSMIKGAGELFF. The CDR3 DNA reads TGTGCCAGTAGTATGATAAAGGGGGCCGGGGAGCTGTTTTTT. This rearrangement joins TRBV19 to TRBJ2-2, with a possible D match to TRBD1 (6 bases). V dropped 3 bases and J dropped 6 bases, with 11 bases sitting between them. The CDR3 consists of 14 residues. The germline gives CDR1 LNHDA, CDR2 SQIVND (reference sequence).

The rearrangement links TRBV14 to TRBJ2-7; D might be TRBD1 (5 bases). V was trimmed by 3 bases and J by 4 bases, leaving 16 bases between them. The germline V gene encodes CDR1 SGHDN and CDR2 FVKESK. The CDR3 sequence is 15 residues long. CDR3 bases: TGTGCCAGCAGCCATTATCAATACAGGCCGTACGAGCAGTACTTC. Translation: CASSHYQYRPYEQYF. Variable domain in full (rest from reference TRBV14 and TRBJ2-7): EAGVTQFPSHSVIEKGQTVTLRCDPISGHDNLYWYRRVMGKEIKFLLHFVKESKQDESGMPNNRFLAERTGGTYSTLKVQPAELEDSGVYFCASSHYQYRPYEQYFGPGTRLTVT.

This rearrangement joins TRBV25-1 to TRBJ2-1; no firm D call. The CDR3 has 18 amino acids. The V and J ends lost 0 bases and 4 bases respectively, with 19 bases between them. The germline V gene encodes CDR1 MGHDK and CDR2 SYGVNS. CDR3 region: CASSEYVATARLYNEQFF. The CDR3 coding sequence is TGTGCCAGCAGTGAATATGTAGCCACCGCGCGGTTATACAATGAGCAGTTCTTC.

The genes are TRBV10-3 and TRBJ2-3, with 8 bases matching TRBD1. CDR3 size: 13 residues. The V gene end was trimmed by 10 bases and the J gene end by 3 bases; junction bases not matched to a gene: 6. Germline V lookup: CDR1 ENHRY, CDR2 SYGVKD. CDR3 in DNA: TGTGCCACTTCGACAGGGGAGACAGATACGCAGTATTTT. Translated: CATSTGETDTQYF.

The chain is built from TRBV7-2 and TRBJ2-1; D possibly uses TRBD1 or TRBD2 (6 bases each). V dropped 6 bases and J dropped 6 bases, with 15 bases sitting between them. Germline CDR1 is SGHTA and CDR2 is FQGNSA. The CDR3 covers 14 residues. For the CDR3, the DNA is TGTGCCAGCAGTTTGGGGGGCGCCGTCAATGAGCAGTTCTTC. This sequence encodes CASSLGGAVNEQFF.

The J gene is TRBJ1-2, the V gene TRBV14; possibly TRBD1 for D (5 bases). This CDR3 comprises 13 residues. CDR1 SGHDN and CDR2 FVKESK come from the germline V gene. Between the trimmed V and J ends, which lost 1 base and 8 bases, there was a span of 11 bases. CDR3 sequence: CASSQARVGGYTF. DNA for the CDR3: TGTGCCAGCAGCCAAGCCAGGGTTGGCGGCTACACCTTC.

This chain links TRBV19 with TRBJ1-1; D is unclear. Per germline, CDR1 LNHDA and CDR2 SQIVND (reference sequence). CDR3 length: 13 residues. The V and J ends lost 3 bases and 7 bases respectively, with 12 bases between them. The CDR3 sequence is CASSMRTQFEAFF. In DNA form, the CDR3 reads TGTGCCAGTAGTATGAGGACCCAATTTGAAGCTTTCTTT. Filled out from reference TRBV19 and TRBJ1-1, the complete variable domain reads DGGITQSPKYLFRKEGQNVTLSCEQNLNHDAMYWYRQDPGQGLRLIYYSQIVNDFQKGDIAEGYSVSREKKESFPLTVTSAQKNPTAFYLCASSMRTQFEAFFGQGTRLTVV.

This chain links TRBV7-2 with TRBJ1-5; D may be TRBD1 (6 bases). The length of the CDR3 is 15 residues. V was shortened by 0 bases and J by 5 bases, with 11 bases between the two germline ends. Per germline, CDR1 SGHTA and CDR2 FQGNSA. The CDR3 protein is CASSLAWTADQPQHF. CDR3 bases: TGTGCCAGCAGCTTAGCGTGGACAGCCGATCAGCCCCAGCATTTT. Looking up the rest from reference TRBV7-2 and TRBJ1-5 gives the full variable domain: GAGVSQSPSNKVTEKGKDVELRCDPISGHTALYWYRQSLGQGLEFLIYFQGNSAPDKSGLPSDRFSAERTGGSVSTLTIQRTQQEDSAVYLCASSLAWTADQPQHFGDGTRLSIL.

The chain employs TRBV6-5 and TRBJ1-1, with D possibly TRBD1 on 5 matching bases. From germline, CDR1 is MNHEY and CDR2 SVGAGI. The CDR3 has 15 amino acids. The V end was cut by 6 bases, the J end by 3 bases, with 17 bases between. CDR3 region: CASSPGYRRDTEAFF. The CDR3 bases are TGTGCCAGCAGCCCAGGGTATAGGAGGGACACTGAAGCTTTCTTT.

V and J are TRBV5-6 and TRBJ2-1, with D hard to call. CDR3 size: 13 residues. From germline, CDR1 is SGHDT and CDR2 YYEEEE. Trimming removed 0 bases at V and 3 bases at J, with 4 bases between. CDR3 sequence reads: CASSLGVYNEQFF. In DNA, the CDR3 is TGTGCCAGCAGCTTGGGGGTCTACAATGAGCAGTTCTTC.

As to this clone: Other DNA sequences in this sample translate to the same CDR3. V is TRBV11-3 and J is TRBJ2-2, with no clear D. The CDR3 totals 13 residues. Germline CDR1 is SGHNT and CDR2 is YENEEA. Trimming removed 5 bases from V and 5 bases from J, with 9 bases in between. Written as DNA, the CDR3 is TGTGCCAGCAGCCCAAAGGTTACCGGGGAGCTGTTTTTT. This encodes CASSPKVTGELFF.

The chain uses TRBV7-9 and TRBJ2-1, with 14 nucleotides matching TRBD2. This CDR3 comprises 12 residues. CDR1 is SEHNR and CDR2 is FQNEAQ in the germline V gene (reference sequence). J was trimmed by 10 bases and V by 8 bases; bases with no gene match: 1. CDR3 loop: CASGLAGGEQFF. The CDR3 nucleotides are TGTGCCAGCGGACTAGCGGGAGGAGAGCAGTTCTTC.

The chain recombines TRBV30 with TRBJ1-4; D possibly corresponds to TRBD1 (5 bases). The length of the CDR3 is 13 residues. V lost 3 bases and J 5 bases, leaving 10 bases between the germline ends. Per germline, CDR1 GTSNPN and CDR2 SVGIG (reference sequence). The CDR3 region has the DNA TGTGCCTGGAGATCAGGGAAGAATGAAAAACTGTTTTTT. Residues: CAWRSGKNEKLFF. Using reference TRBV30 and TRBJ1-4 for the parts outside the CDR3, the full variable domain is SQTIHQWPATLVQPVGSPLSLECTVEGTSNPNLYWYRQAAGRGLQLLFYSVGIGQISSEVPQNLSASRPQDRQFILSSKKLLLSDSGFYLCAWRSGKNEKLFFGSGTQLSVL.

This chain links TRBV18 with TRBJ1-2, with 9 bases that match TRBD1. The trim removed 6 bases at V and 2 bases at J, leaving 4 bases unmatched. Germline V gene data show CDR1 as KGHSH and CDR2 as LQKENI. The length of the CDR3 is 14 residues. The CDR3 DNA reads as TGTGCCAGCTCCGGGACAGGGAAGAACTATGGCTACACCTTC. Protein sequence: CASSGTGKNYGYTF.

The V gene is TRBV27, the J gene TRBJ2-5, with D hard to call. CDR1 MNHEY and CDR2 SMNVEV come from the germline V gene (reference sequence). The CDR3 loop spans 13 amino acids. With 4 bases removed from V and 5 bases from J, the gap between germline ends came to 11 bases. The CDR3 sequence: CASSSGFGETQYF. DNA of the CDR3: TGTGCCAGCAGTTCCGGATTTGGGGAGACCCAGTACTTC.

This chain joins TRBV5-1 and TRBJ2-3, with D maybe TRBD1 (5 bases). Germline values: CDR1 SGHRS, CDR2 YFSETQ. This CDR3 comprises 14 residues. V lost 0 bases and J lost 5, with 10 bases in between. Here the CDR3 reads CASSLDRPQDTQYF. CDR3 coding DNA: TGCGCCAGCAGCTTGGACAGGCCACAAGATACGCAGTATTTT.

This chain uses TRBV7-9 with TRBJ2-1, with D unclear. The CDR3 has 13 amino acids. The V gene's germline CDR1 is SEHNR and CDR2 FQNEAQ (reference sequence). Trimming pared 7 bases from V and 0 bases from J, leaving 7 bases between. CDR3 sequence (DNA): TGTGCCAGCATCCCGGGCTCCTACAATGAGCAGTTCTTC. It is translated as CASIPGSYNEQFF. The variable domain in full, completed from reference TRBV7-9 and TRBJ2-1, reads DTGVSQNPRHKITKRGQNVTFRCDPISEHNRLYWYRQTLGQGPEFLTYFQNEAQLEKSRLLSDRFSAERPKGSFSTLEIQRTEQGDSAMYLCASIPGSYNEQFFGPGTRLTVL.

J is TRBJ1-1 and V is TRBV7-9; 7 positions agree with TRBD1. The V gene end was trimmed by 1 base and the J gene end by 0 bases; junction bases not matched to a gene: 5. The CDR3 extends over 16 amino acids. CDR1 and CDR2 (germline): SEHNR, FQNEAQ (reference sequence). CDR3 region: CASSLVQGVMNTEAFF. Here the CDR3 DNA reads TGTGCCAGCAGCTTAGTTCAGGGGGTAATGAACACTGAAGCTTTCTTT.

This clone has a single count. The CDR3 reads CASSLADNYRNEQFF. The DNA of the CDR3 is TGCGCCAGCAGCTTGGCTGATAACTATCGGAATGAGCAGTTCTTC. The chain has TRBV5-1 and TRBJ2-1; D gene ambiguous. Trimming left V 0 bases short and J 7 bases short, with 14 bases between. Germline V gives CDR1 SGHRS, CDR2 YFSETQ. The CDR3 length is 15 residues.

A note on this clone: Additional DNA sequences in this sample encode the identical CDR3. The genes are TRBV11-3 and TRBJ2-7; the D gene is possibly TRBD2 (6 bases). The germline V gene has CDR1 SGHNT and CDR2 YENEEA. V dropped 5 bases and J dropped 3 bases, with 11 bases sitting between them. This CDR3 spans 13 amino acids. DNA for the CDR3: TGTGCCAGCAGCCCCGGGGGATTCTACGAGCAGTACTTC. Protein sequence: CASSPGGFYEQYF.

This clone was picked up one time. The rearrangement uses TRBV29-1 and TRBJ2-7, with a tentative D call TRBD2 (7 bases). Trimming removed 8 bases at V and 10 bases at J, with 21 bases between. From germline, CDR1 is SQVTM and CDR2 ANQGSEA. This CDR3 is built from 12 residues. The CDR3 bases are TGCAGCTCCTCCGGGACACAGACTAGCCAGTACTTC. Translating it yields CSSSGTQTSQYF.

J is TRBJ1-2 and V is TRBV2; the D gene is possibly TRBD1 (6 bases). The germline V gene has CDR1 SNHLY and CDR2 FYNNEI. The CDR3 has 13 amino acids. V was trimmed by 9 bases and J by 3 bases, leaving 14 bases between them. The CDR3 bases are TGTGCCAGTTCCCGGGACAATGACTATGGCTACACCTTC. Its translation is CASSRDNDYGYTF.

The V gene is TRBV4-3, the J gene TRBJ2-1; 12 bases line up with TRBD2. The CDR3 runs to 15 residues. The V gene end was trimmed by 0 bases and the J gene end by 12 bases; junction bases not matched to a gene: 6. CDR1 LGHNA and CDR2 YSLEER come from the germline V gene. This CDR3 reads CASSQDHASGRGQFF. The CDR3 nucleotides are TGCGCCAGCAGCCAAGATCACGCTAGCGGGAGGGGGCAGTTCTTC.

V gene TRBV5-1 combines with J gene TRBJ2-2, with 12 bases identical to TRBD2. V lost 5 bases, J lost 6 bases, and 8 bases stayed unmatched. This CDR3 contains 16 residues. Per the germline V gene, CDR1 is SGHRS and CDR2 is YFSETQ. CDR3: CASRVLAGGVAGELFF. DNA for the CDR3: TGCGCCAGCAGGGTACTAGCGGGAGGAGTCGCCGGGGAGCTGTTTTTT.